This TCR beta chain was retrieved from a study of blood T cell repertoires in COVID-19. Overall study: The origin of the acute and convalescent COVID-19 samples was the United States, Italy and Spain.

Trimming removed 3 bases at V and 1 base at J, with 19 bases between. The CDR3 is 18 amino acids. Germline assignment: CDR1 SEHNR and CDR2 FQNEAQ (reference sequence). As processed by the authors: Counts of nucleated cells, estimated from reference gene primer amplification, were obtained. Here immunoSEQ multiplex PCR was the method, and the copy in TCRdb shows in-frame clones only, minus some. D and trimming were read from the DNA, whereas the V and J calls and clone size are those reported in that table. Of roughly 160,000 clones listed, 80% to 85% are singletons. Source material: peripheral blood. The source of this sequence is a man in his 70s with active or convalescent COVID-19. The chain links TRBV7-9 to TRBJ2-1; a possible D gene is TRBD2 (6 bases). Here the CDR3 reads CASSFFRRGKGSYNEQFF. CDR3 DNA: TGTGCCAGCAGCTTTTTTCGTCGCGGGAAAGGATCCTACAATGAGCAGTTCTTC.